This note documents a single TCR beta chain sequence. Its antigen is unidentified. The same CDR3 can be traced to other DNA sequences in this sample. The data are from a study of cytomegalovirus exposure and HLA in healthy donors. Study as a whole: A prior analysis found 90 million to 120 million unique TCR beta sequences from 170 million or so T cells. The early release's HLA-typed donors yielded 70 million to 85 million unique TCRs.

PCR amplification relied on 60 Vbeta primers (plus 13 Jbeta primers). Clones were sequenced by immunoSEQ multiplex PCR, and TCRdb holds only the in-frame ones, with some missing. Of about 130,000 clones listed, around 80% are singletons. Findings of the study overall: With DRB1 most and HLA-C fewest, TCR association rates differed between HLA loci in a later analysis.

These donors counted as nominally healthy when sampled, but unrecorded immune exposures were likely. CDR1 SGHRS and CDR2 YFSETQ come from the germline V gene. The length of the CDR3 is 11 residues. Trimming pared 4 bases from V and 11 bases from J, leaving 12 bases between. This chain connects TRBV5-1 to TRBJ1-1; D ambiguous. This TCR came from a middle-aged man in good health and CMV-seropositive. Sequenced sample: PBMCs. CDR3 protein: CASSREGEAFF. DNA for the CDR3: TGCGCCAGCAGCCGGGAGGGTGAGGCTTTCTTT.